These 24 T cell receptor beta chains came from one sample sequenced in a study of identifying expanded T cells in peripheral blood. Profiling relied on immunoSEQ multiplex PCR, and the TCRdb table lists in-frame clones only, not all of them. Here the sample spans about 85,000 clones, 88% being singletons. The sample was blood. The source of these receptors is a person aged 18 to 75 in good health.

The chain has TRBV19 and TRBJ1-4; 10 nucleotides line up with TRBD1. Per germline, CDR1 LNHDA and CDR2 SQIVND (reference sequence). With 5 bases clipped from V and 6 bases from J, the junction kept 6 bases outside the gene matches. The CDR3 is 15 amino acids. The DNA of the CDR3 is TGTGCCAGTAGTGCGGCCGGGACAGGGGATGAAAAACTGTTTTTT. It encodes CASSAAGTGDEKLFF.

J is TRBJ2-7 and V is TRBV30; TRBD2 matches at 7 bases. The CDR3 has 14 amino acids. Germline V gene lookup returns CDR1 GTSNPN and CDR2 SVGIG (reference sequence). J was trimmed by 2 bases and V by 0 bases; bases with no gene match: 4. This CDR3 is CAWSVSSGTYEQYF. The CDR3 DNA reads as TGTGCCTGGAGTGTATCTAGCGGAACCTACGAGCAGTACTTC.

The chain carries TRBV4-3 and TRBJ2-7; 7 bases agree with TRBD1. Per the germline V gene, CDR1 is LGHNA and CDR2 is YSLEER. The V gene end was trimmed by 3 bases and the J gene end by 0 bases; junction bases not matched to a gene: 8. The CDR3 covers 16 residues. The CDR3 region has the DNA TGCGCCAGCAGCCAGACAAACACAGGGGCCTCCTACGAGCAGTACTTC. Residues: CASSQTNTGASYEQYF.

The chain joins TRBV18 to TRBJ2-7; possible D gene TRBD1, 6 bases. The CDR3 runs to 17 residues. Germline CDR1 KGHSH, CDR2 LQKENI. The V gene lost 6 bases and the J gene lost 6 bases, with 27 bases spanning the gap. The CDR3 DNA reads TGTGCCAGCTCGCCGTTACAGGGCCCGTTAAGGGGGAGCGAGCAGTACTTC. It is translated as CASSPLQGPLRGSEQYF. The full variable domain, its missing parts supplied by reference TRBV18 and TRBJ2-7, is NAGVMQNPRHLVRRRGQEARLRCSPMKGHSHVYWYRQLPEEGLKFMVYLQKENIIDESGMPKERFSAEFPKEGPSILRIQQVVRGDSAAYFCASSPLQGPLRGSEQYFGPGTRLTVT.

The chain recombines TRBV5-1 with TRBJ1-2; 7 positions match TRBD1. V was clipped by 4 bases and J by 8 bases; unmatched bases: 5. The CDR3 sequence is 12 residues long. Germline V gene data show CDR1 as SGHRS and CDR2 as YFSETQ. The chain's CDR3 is CASSADRNGYTF. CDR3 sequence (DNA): TGCGCCAGCAGCGCGGACAGGAACGGCTACACCTTC.

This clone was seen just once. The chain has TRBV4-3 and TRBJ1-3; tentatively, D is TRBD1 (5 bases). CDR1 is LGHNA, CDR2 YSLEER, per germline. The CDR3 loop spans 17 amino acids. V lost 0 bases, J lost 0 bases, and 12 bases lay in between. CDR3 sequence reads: CASSQDLKGRSGNTIYF. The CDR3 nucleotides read TGCGCCAGCAGCCAAGATCTAAAGGGGCGCTCTGGAAACACCATATATTTT.

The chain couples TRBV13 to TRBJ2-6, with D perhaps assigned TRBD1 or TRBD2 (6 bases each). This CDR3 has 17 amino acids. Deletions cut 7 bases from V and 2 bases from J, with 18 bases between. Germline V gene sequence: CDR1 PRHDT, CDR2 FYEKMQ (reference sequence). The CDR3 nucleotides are TGTGCCAGCAACGTACGTGGGGGGCAAGCTGGGGCCAACGTCCTGACTTTC. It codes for CASNVRGGQAGANVLTF.

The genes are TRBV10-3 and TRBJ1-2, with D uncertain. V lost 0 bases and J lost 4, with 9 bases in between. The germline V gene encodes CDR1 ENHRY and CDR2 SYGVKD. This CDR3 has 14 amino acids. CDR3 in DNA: TGTGCCATCAGTGAGTCGTCTGTAGCCTATGGCTACACCTTC. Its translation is CAISESSVAYGYTF.

The CDR3: CSVEIPRGGNEQFF. The CDR3, as DNA: TGCAGCGTTGAAATCCCTCGGGGGGGAAATGAGCAGTTCTTC. This chain connects TRBV29-1 to TRBJ2-1, with TRBD2 identical over 8 bases. The V and J ends lost 2 bases and 7 bases, in that order; junction bases with no gene match: 7. Germline values: CDR1 SQVTM, CDR2 ANQGSEA. CDR3 length equals 14 residues.

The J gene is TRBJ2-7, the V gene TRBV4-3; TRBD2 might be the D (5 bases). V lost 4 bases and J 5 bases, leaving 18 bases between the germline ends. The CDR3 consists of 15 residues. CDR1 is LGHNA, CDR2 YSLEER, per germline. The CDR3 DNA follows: TGCGCCAGCAGCCCTGGGCTGGCGGGTATGCACGAGCAGTACTTC. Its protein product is CASSPGLAGMHEQYF.

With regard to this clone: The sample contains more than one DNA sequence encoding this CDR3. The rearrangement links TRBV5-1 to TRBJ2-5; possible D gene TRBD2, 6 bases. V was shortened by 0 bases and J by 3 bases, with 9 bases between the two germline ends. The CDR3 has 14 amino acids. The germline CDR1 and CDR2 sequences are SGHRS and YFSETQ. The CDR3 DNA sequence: TGCGCCAGCAGCTTGGATAGCGGCGAAGAGACCCAGTACTTC. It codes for CASSLDSGEETQYF.

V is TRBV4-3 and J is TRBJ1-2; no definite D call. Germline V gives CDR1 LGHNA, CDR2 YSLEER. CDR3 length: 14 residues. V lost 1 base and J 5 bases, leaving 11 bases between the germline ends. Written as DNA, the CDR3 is TGCGCCAGCAGCCAAGGGAGCGGTACATATGGCTACACCTTC. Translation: CASSQGSGTYGYTF.

The CDR3 protein is CASSFGRGSDTQYF. In DNA form, the CDR3 reads TGTGCCAGCAGCTTTGGCAGGGGCTCAGATACGCAGTATTTT. The chain recombines TRBV11-3 with TRBJ2-3; D possibly corresponds to TRBD1 (6 bases). Germline CDR1 reads SGHNT; CDR2 reads YENEEA. V lost 3 bases and J lost 4, with 11 bases in between. This CDR3 is 14 amino acids long. Together with reference TRBV11-3 and TRBJ2-3, the CDR3 gives the full variable domain: EAGVVQSPRYKIIEKKQPVAFWCNPISGHNTLYWYLQNLGQGPELLIRYENEEAVDDSQLPKDRFSAERLKGVDSTLKIQPAELGDSAVYLCASSFGRGSDTQYFGPGTRLTVL.

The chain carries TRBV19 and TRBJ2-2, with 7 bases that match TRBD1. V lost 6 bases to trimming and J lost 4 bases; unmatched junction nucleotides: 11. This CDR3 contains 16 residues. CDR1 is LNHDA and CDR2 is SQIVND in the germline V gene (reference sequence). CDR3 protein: CASSRPTGSGTGELFF. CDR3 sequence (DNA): TGTGCCAGTAGCCGACCGACAGGGTCGGGCACCGGGGAGCTGTTTTTT.

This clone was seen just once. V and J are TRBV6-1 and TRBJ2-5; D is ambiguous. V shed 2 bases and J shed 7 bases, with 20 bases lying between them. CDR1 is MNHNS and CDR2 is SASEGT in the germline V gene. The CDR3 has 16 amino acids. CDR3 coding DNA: TGTGCCAGCAGTGAATTCCCCCCCGTAGTGGTCGGGACCCAGTACTTC. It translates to CASSEFPPVVVGTQYF.

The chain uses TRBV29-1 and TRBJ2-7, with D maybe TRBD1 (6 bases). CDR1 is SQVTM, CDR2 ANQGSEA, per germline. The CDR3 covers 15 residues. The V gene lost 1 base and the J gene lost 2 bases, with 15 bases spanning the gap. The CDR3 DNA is TGCAGCGTTGAAGGACACGGGACATCTACCTACGAGCAGTACTTC. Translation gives CSVEGHGTSTYEQYF.

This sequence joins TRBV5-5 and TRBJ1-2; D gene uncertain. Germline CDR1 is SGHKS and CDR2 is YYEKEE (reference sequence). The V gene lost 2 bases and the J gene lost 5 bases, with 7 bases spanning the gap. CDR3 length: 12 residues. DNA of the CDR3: TGTGCCAGCAGCTTCTCAGAGTATGGCTACACCTTC. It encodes CASSFSEYGYTF.

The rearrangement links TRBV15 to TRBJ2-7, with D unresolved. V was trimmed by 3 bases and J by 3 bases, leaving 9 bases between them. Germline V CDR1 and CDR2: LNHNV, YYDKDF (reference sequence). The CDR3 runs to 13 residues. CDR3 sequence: CATSRDQGYEQYF. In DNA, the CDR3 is TGTGCCACCAGCAGGGACCAAGGCTACGAGCAGTACTTC.

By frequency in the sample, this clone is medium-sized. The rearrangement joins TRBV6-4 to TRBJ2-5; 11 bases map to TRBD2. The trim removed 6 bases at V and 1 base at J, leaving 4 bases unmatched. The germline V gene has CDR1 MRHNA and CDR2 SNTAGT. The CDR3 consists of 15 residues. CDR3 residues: CASSPLAGAQETQYF. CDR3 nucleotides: TGTGCCAGCAGCCCACTAGCGGGGGCCCAAGAGACCCAGTACTTC.

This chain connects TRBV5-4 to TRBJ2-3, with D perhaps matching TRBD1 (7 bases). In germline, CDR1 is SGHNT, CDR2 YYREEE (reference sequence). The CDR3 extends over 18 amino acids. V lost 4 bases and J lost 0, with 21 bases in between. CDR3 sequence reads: CASSRLGRGQISTDTQYF. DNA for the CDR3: TGTGCCAGCAGCCGTTTGGGGCGGGGACAGATTAGCACAGATACGCAGTATTTT.

The CDR3 DNA reads as TGTGCCAGCTCACCCACGGCCGGAGATACGCAGTATTTT. Its protein is CASSPTAGDTQYF. This chain links TRBV18 with TRBJ2-3; no clear D. The V and J ends lost 3 bases and 5 bases respectively, with 9 bases between them. In germline, CDR1 is KGHSH, CDR2 LQKENI. This CDR3 has 13 amino acids.

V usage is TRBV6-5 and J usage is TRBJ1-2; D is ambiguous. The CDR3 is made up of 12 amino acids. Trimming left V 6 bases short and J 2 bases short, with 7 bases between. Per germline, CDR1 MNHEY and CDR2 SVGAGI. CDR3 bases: TGTGCCAGCAGGGCAGGCAACTATGGCTACACCTTC. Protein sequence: CASRAGNYGYTF.

The CDR3 nucleotides read TGTGCCAGCAGCTTGGACGGCCACTCTGGGGCCAACGTCCTGACTTTC. Protein: CASSLDGHSGANVLTF. The V gene is TRBV5-4, the J gene TRBJ2-6; D is unresolved. The CDR3 spans 16 residues. The germline V gene encodes CDR1 SGHNT and CDR2 YYREEE (reference sequence). Trimming removed 0 bases from V and 0 bases from J, with 7 bases in between.

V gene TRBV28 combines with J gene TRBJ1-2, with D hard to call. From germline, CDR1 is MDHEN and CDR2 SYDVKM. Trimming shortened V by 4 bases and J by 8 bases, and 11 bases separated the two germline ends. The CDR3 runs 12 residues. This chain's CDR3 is CASSSMKRGYTF. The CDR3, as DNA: TGTGCCAGCAGTTCGATGAAGAGGGGCTACACCTTC.